Following are 29 T cell receptor beta chains from one sample sequenced in a study of T cells after yellow fever vaccination. Each CDR3 protein is one row after TCRdb ran MiXCR on the 5' RACE reads. The data contain some 560,000 distinct CDR3 sequences, 15% to 20% of them singletons. The sample in question was PBMCs, obtained 15 days after the yellow fever booster vaccination. These receptors all stem from a man aged 25 to 40 who received the YFV17D yellow fever vaccine.

This clonotype was seen a few times. This rearrangement joins TRBV5-1 to TRBJ2-7; no reliable D call. V was shortened by 1 base and J by 5 bases, with 31 bases between the two germline ends. The length of the CDR3 is 20 residues. Looked up from germline, CDR1 is SGHRS and CDR2 is YFSETQ. The CDR3 protein is CASSLKGTLPTAGPLDEQYF. CDR3 sequence (DNA): TGCGCCAGCAGCTTGAAGGGTACACTCCCCACGGCAGGTCCTCTCGACGAGCAGTACTTC.

This chain uses TRBV4-1 with TRBJ2-5, with 7 bases identical to TRBD2. Germline lookup yields CDR1 MGHRA and CDR2 YSYEKL. J lost 3 bases, V lost 1 base, and 5 bases had no gene match. The CDR3 covers 15 residues. As DNA, the CDR3 is TGCGCCAGCAGCCAAGGGACTAGATCCAAAGAGACCCAGTACTTC. The encoded protein is CASSQGTRSKETQYF.

The chain links TRBV11-2 to TRBJ2-7; a possible D gene is TRBD2 (5 bases). Per germline, CDR1 SGHAT and CDR2 FQNNGV. The CDR3 spans 14 residues. The V end was cut by 5 bases, the J end by 7 bases, with 18 bases between. DNA for the CDR3: TGTGCCAGCAGCCAGGCTACGCCGCGGGCAGAGCAGTACTTC. This translates into CASSQATPRAEQYF.

This clonotype was seen only a few times. The chain carries TRBV4-3 and TRBJ2-3; 9 bases line up with TRBD2. Germline V lookup: CDR1 LGHNA, CDR2 YSLEER. Trimming at V came to 0 bases and at J to 6 bases, leaving 10 bases not matched to a gene. The CDR3 consists of 17 residues. The CDR3 protein is CASSQDGAGGPGDTQYF. The CDR3 DNA is TGCGCCAGCAGCCAAGATGGCGCGGGAGGGCCGGGGGATACGCAGTATTTT.

The chain couples TRBV19 to TRBJ2-1; 8 nucleotides align to TRBD1. This CDR3 is 16 amino acids long. Germline-derived CDR1 and CDR2 are LNHDA and SQIVND (reference sequence). Losses at the gene ends were 3 bases for V and 10 bases for J; bases not matched to a gene: 14. The CDR3 loop is CASSIVTGVYQREQFF. The CDR3 nucleotides are TGTGCCAGTAGTATCGTGACAGGGGTTTATCAAAGGGAGCAGTTCTTC.

This clonotype was seen a handful of times. The chain links TRBV30 to TRBJ2-2, with TRBD1 as a possible D gene (5 bases). Trimming removed 4 bases from V and 0 bases from J, with 18 bases in between. CDR3 size: 17 residues. Germline CDR1 reads GTSNPN; CDR2 reads SVGIG (reference sequence). The CDR3 sequence: CAWIRLKAGTNTGELFF. CDR3 in DNA: TGTGCCTGGATTCGGCTTAAGGCAGGGACGAACACCGGGGAGCTGTTTTTT.

V and J are TRBV10-3 and TRBJ1-1; unclear D gene. Germline V gene lookup returns CDR1 ENHRY and CDR2 SYGVKD. The V gene lost 6 bases and the J gene lost 6 bases, with 14 bases spanning the gap. This CDR3 is 13 amino acids long. CDR3 residues: CAIRAREASEAFF. CDR3 nucleotide sequence: TGTGCCATCAGGGCCAGAGAGGCCTCTGAAGCTTTCTTT.

V is TRBV7-2 and J is TRBJ2-5, with TRBD2 as a possible D gene (5 bases). Trimming took 9 bases from V and 4 from J, leaving 15 bases between them. The CDR3 loop spans 13 amino acids. The V gene's germline CDR1 is SGHTA and CDR2 FQGNSA. The CDR3 loop is CASMPRGPETQYF. Written as DNA, the CDR3 is TGTGCCAGTATGCCCCGGGGTCCAGAGACCCAGTACTTC.

V usage is TRBV3-1 and J usage is TRBJ2-1, with 7 bases matching TRBD2. The CDR3 runs to 17 residues. Germline lookup yields CDR1 LGHDT and CDR2 YNNKEL (reference sequence). With V trimmed by 0 bases and J by 7 bases, 12 bases remained unmatched. The CDR3 here is CASSQERWEREENEQFF. In DNA, the CDR3 is TGTGCCAGCAGCCAAGAAAGATGGGAACGGGAGGAGAATGAGCAGTTCTTC.

J is TRBJ1-6 and V is TRBV10-2; 10 bases match TRBD1. This CDR3 contains 13 residues. Per the germline V gene, CDR1 is WSHSY and CDR2 is SAAADI. With V trimmed by 10 bases and J by 11 bases, 8 bases remained unmatched. The CDR3 region has the DNA TGCGCCACCGTCCCGGGACAGGGGACACCCCTCCACTTT. Translated: CATVPGQGTPLHF.

The chain joins TRBV12-3 or TRBV12-4 to TRBJ2-7, with 7 bases matching TRBD1. Trimming removed 7 bases from V and 4 bases from J; junction bases left unmatched: 7. This CDR3 spans 13 amino acids. CDR3 amino acids: CASTQRGQYEQYF. The CDR3 bases are TGTGCCAGCACTCAAAGGGGGCAGTACGAGCAGTACTTC.

CDR3 protein: CASSSRLQPVYGYTF. As DNA, the CDR3 is TGCGCCAGCAGCTCAAGACTTCAACCCGTCTATGGCTACACCTTC. The V gene is TRBV5-1, the J gene TRBJ1-2; D gene unclear. V was trimmed by 3 bases and J by 4 bases, leaving 16 bases between them. The CDR3 covers 15 residues. Germline assignment: CDR1 SGHRS and CDR2 YFSETQ.

In this sample, this clonotype turned up a few times. The chain links TRBV20-1 to TRBJ2-3, with unresolved D. Germline-derived CDR1 and CDR2 are DFQATT and SNEGSKA (reference sequence). The CDR3 has 15 amino acids. V lost 3 bases and J 4 bases, leaving 17 bases between the germline ends. The DNA of the CDR3 is TGCAGTGCTAGTCTCAGGACCCACCCCTCAGATACGCAGTATTTT. Amino acid sequence: CSASLRTHPSDTQYF.

This clonotype was observed a few times. J is TRBJ2-7 and V is TRBV12-3 or TRBV12-4; the D gene could be TRBD1 or TRBD2 (5 bases each). Trimming stripped 6 bases from V and 6 bases from J, with 15 bases between. The CDR3 has 13 residues. The CDR3 sequence is CASSSGTAPEQYF. The CDR3 bases are TGTGCCAGCAGCTCCGGGACGGCCCCCGAGCAGTACTTC.

J is TRBJ1-6 and V is TRBV5-1; maybe TRBD1 (5 bases). V was clipped by 4 bases and J by 7 bases, with 15 bases between them. The germline V gene has CDR1 SGHRS and CDR2 YFSETQ. The CDR3 sequence is 15 residues long. CDR3 residues: CASSIAGGNNSPLHF. The CDR3 bases are TGCGCCAGCAGCATCGCGGGGGGGAACAATTCACCCCTCCACTTT.

The chain recombines TRBV15 with TRBJ1-3, with D hard to call. The CDR3 is made up of 15 amino acids. V was shortened by 0 bases and J by 2 bases, with 8 bases between the two germline ends. The V gene's germline CDR1 is LNHNV and CDR2 YYDKDF (reference sequence). For the CDR3, the DNA is TGTGCCACCAGCAGAGATCGGGTGGCTGGAAACACCATATATTTT. This sequence encodes CATSRDRVAGNTIYF.

The genes are TRBV28 and TRBJ1-2, with 11 bases matching TRBD1. Germline V CDR1 and CDR2: MDHEN, SYDVKM. The length of the CDR3 is 16 residues. V was clipped by 7 bases and J by 6 bases; unmatched bases: 13. The CDR3 is CASTLGGQGVVNGYTF. Written as DNA, the CDR3 is TGTGCCAGCACCCTTGGGGGACAGGGGGTAGTGAATGGCTACACCTTC.

This clonotype was seen only a few times. The chain couples TRBV15 to TRBJ2-7; no reliable D call. The CDR3 has 11 amino acids. Per germline, CDR1 LNHNV and CDR2 YYDKDF (reference sequence). The V end was cut by 4 bases, the J end by 6 bases, with 7 bases between. The CDR3 coding sequence is TGTGCCACCAGCAACCTTCGCGAGCAGTACTTC. Translating gives CATSNLREQYF.

The CDR3 region has the DNA TGCAGCGTTGAAACTAGCGGGGGTGAGCTGGGCGAGCAGTACTTC. It is translated as CSVETSGGELGEQYF. This chain joins TRBV29-1 and TRBJ2-7, with 11 bases matching TRBD2. The CDR3 is 15 amino acids. The V segment lost 2 bases and the J segment 6 bases; nucleotides outside the gene matches: 9. Germline CDR1 and CDR2: SQVTM and ANQGSEA.

This clonotype was counted between two and nine times. The V gene is TRBV29-1, the J gene TRBJ2-7, with TRBD1 matching over 8 bases. Germline V CDR1 and CDR2: SQVTM, ANQGSEA. J was trimmed by 6 bases and V by 2 bases; bases with no gene match: 12. The CDR3 is 15 amino acids. CDR3 DNA sequence: TGCAGCGTTGAATTCAGGTCAGGGGGCCGCGGCGAGCAGTACTTC. Translating it yields CSVEFRSGGRGEQYF.

This clonotype has only a few counts. CDR3 bases: TGTGCCAGCAGCTTATGGAGTCAGCCCCAGCATTTT. This translates into CASSLWSQPQHF. V and J are TRBV7-2 and TRBJ1-5; D uncertain. V dropped 2 bases and J dropped 6 bases, with 5 bases sitting between them. The CDR3 has 12 amino acids. CDR1 is SGHTA, CDR2 FQGNSA, per germline. Full variable domain (missing parts from reference TRBV7-2 and TRBJ1-5): GAGVSQSPSNKVTEKGKDVELRCDPISGHTALYWYRQSLGQGLEFLIYFQGNSAPDKSGLPSDRFSAERTGGSVSTLTIQRTQQEDSAVYLCASSLWSQPQHFGDGTRLSIL.

The chain employs TRBV20-1 and TRBJ2-1, with a weak D call TRBD1 (5 bases). This CDR3 contains 12 residues. CDR1 is DFQATT, CDR2 SNEGSKA, per germline (reference sequence). V lost 6 bases and J lost 9, with 15 bases in between. The CDR3 region has the DNA TGCAGTGCCCCGTGGGGCCGCGCTGAGCAGTTCTTC. It encodes CSAPWGRAEQFF.

The rearrangement links TRBV7-9 to TRBJ2-1; tentative D call: TRBD2 (5 bases). Looked up from germline, CDR1 is SEHNR and CDR2 is FQNEAQ (reference sequence). This CDR3 has 13 amino acids. With 0 bases removed from V and 10 bases from J, the gap between germline ends came to 10 bases. The CDR3 nucleotides are TGTGCCAGCAGCTTAGCTGGACTGAAGGAGCAGTTCTTC. It translates to CASSLAGLKEQFF.

This clonotype was recorded once. The chain uses TRBV10-3 and TRBJ2-2; 7 positions match TRBD2. The CDR3 covers 17 residues. With V trimmed by 6 bases and J by 4 bases, 14 bases remained unmatched. Per germline, CDR1 ENHRY and CDR2 SYGVKD. In nucleotides, the CDR3 is TGTGCCATCAGGGTGGTGGCGGGAGAAGAGAGCACCGGGGAGCTGTTTTTT. Protein: CAIRVVAGEESTGELFF.

This chain connects TRBV25-1 to TRBJ1-3, with no clear D. This CDR3 contains 14 residues. The V gene lost 2 bases and the J gene lost 2 bases, with 7 bases spanning the gap. Germline CDR1 and CDR2: MGHDK and SYGVNS. This CDR3 reads CASSEPGPGNTIYF. Here the CDR3 DNA reads TGTGCCAGCAGTGAACCGGGTCCTGGAAACACCATATATTTT.

This clonotype was seen a few times. The rearrangement links TRBV6-2 or TRBV6-3 to TRBJ2-2, with TRBD1 identical over 7 bases. Germline V gene lookup returns CDR1 MNHEY and CDR2 SVGEGT. V lost 7 bases and J lost 6; bases outside the gene matches: 8. The CDR3 contains 14 residues. The CDR3 region is CASNLQGRAGELFF. DNA of the CDR3: TGTGCCAGCAACCTACAGGGGCGGGCCGGGGAGCTGTTTTTT.

The J gene is TRBJ2-5, the V gene TRBV16; D might be TRBD2 (5 bases). In germline, CDR1 is KGHSY, CDR2 FQNENV. Trimming removed 6 bases from V and 2 bases from J, with 16 bases in between. This CDR3 comprises 15 residues. The CDR3 DNA follows: TGTGCCAGCAGTCCCTCCATAGCGTTACAAGAGACCCAGTACTTC. This codes for CASSPSIALQETQYF.

The chain employs TRBV6-2 or TRBV6-3 and TRBJ2-7, with D possibly being TRBD1 (6 bases). Trimming took 7 bases from V and 2 from J, leaving 15 bases between them. Per germline, CDR1 MNHEY and CDR2 SVGEGT. The length of the CDR3 is 14 residues. CDR3 loop: CASKLRGTTYEQYF. The CDR3 bases are TGTGCCAGCAAACTCCGAGGGACAACCTACGAGCAGTACTTC.

This clonotype was counted only a few times. The chain carries TRBV7-7 and TRBJ2-5, with TRBD1 identical over 7 bases. CDR1 is SSHAT and CDR2 is FNYEAQ in the germline V gene (reference sequence). The CDR3 has 14 amino acids. V trimming: 3 bases; J trimming: 4 bases; junction bases outside the gene matches: 5. The CDR3: CASSFGTVRETQYF. CDR3 bases: TGTGCCAGCAGCTTCGGGACAGTCCGAGAGACCCAGTACTTC.